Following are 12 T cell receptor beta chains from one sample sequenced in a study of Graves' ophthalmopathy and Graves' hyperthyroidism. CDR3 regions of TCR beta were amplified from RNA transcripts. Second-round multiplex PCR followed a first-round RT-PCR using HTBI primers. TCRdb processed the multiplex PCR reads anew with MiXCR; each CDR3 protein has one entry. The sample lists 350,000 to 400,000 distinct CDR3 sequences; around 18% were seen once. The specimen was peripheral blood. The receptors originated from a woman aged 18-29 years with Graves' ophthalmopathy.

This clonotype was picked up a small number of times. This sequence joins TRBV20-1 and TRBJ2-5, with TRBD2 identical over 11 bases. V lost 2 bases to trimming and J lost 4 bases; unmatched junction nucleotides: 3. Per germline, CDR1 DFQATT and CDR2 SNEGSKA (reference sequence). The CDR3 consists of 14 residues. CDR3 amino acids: CSARLAGGSETQYF. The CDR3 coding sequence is TGCAGTGCTAGACTAGCGGGAGGCTCAGAGACCCAGTACTTC.

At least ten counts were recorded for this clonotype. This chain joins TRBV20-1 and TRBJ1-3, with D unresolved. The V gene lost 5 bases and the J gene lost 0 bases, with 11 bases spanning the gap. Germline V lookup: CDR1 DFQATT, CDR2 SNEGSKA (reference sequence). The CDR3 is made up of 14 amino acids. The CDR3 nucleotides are TGCAGTGCTCCTAATCCCCACTCTGGAAACACCATATATTTT. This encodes CSAPNPHSGNTIYF.

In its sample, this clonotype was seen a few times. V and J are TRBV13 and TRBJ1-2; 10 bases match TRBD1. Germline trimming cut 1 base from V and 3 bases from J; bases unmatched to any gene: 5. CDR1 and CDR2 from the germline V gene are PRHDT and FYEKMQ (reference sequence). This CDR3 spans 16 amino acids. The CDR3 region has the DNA TGTGCCAGCAGCTTAGAGGGACAGGGGCAGGACTATGGCTACACCTTC. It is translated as CASSLEGQGQDYGYTF.

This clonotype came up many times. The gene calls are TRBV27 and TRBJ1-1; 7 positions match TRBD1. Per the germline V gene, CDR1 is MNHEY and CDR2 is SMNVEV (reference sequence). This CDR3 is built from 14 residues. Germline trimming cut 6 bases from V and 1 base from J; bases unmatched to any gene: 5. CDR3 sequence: CASRGTVTNTEAFF. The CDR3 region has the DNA TGTGCCAGCAGGGGGACAGTTACGAACACTGAAGCTTTCTTT.

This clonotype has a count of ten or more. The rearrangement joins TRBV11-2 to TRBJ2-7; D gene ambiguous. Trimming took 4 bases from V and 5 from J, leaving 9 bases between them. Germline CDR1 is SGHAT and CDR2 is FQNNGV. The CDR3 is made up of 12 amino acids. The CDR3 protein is CASSSGSHEQYF. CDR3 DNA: TGTGCCAGCAGCTCCGGATCCCACGAGCAGTACTTC.

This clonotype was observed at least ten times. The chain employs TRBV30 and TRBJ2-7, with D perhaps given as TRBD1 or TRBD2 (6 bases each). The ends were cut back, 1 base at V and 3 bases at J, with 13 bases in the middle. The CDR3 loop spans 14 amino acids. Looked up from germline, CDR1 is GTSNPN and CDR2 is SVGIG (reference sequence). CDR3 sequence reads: CAWSGSGAHYEQYF. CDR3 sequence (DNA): TGTGCCTGGAGTGGCTCGGGGGCCCACTACGAGCAGTACTTC.

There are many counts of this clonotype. This CDR3 reads CSAGGEGWLTGELFF. CDR3 nucleotides: TGCAGTGCAGGAGGGGAAGGATGGCTTACCGGGGAGCTGTTTTTT. The rearrangement joins TRBV29-1 to TRBJ2-2; tentative D call: TRBD2 (6 bases). Germline-derived CDR1 and CDR2 are SQVTM and ANQGSEA. The CDR3 spans 15 residues.

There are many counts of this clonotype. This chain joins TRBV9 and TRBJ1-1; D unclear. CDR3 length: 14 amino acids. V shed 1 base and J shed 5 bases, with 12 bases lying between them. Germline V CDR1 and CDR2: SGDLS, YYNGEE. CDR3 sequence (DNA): TGTGCCAGCAGCGTAACCACACGGTGGACTGAAGCTTTCTTT. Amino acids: CASSVTTRWTEAFF.

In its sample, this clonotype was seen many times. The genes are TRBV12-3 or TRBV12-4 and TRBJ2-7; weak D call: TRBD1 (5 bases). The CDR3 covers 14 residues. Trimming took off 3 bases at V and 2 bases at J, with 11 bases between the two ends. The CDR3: CASSFPDRAYEQYF. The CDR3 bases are TGTGCCAGCAGTTTTCCTGACAGAGCCTACGAGCAGTACTTC.

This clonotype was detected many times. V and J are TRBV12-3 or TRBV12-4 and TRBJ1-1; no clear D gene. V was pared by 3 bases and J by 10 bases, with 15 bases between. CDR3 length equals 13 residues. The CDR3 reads CASSLGGKRAAFF. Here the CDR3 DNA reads TGTGCCAGCAGTTTGGGAGGTAAACGTGCAGCTTTCTTT.

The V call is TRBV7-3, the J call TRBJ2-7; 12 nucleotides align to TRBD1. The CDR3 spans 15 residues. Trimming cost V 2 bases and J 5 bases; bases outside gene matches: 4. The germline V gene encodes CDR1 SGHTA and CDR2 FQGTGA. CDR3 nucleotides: TGTGCCAGCAGCTTAGGGGGACAGGGGGCCCACGAGCAGTACTTC. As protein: CASSLGGQGAHEQYF.

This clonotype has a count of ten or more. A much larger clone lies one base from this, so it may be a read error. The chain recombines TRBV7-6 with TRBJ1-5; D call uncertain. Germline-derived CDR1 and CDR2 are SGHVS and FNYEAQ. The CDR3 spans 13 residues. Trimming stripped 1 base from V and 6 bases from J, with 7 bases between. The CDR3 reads CASSLGWGQPQHF. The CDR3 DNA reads TGTGCCAGCAGCTTAGGATGGGGTCAGCCCCAGCATTTT.